The 20 T cell receptor beta chains presented below share a single source sample, sequenced in a study of radiation and T cells in renal cell carcinoma. Clones were sequenced by immunoSEQ multiplex PCR, and TCRdb holds only the in-frame ones, with some missing. The repertoire consists of around 74,000 clones, with approximately 87% occurring once and the leading ten covering approximately 2.3%. As for time point: blood 4 weeks post-SBRT, at nephrectomy. Treatment: 15 Gy SBRT to primary tumor, nephrectomy 4 weeks later. The material was blood, obtained from a patient whose treatment included radiotherapy and nephrectomy. These receptors all come from a woman aged 55-69 years with renal cell carcinoma.

V is TRBV18 and J is TRBJ1-1, with no clear D. CDR3 length: 14 amino acids. Trimming took off 2 bases at V and 1 base at J, with 8 bases between the two ends. Germline values: CDR1 KGHSH, CDR2 LQKENI. The CDR3 reads CASSPEIANTEAFF. The CDR3 DNA reads as TGTGCCAGCTCACCAGAAATTGCGAACACTGAAGCTTTCTTT.

The genes are TRBV10-3 and TRBJ2-2; either TRBD1 or TRBD2 may fit D (5 bases each). Germline-derived CDR1 and CDR2 are ENHRY and SYGVKD. V was shortened by 5 bases and J by 8 bases, with 30 bases between the two germline ends. The CDR3 runs 19 residues. The CDR3 loop is CAISFLRNRSGTSRGELFF. The CDR3 region has the DNA TGTGCCATCAGTTTTCTAAGAAACCGCTCCGGGACGTCGAGGGGGGAGCTGTTTTTT.

V usage is TRBV4-3 and J usage is TRBJ2-7, with 11 bases lining up with TRBD2. The V gene's germline CDR1 is LGHNA and CDR2 YSLEER. The CDR3 is 18 residues long. V lost 1 base and J lost 2; bases outside the gene matches: 10. CDR3: CASSQGHSGRAGPYEQYF. The CDR3 nucleotides read TGCGCCAGCAGCCAAGGACATAGCGGGAGGGCCGGGCCCTACGAGCAGTACTTC.

The chain couples TRBV19 to TRBJ2-2; D not certain. This CDR3 has 13 residues. CDR1 LNHDA and CDR2 SQIVND come from the germline V gene (reference sequence). Trimming took off 4 bases at V and 5 bases at J, with 8 bases between the two ends. As DNA, the CDR3 is TGTGCCAGTAGTAGCTACTCTACCGGGGAGCTGTTTTTT. Translating it yields CASSSYSTGELFF.

This chain uses TRBV19 with TRBJ1-5; no firm D call. The CDR3 loop spans 16 amino acids. Trimming took off 1 base at V and 1 base at J, with 11 bases between the two ends. The germline CDR1 and CDR2 sequences are LNHDA and SQIVND (reference sequence). The CDR3 region has the DNA TGTGCCAGTAGTATAGGCAGGTCGGCGAGCAATCAGCCCCAGCATTTT. Translated, it gives CASSIGRSASNQPQHF. The full variable domain, rest sourced from reference TRBV19 and TRBJ1-5, is DGGITQSPKYLFRKEGQNVTLSCEQNLNHDAMYWYRQDPGQGLRLIYYSQIVNDFQKGDIAEGYSVSREKKESFPLTVTSAQKNPTAFYLCASSIGRSASNQPQHFGDGTRLSIL.

The chain has TRBV6-6 and TRBJ1-5, with TRBD1 as a possible D gene (6 bases). Between the trimmed V and J ends, which lost 6 bases and 4 bases, there was a span of 10 bases. Germline-derived CDR1 and CDR2 are MNHNY and SVGAGI (reference sequence). CDR3 length equals 13 residues. The CDR3: CASSRTGNQPQHF. CDR3 coding DNA: TGTGCCAGCAGCCGAACAGGGAATCAGCCCCAGCATTTT.

This chain connects TRBV6-5 to TRBJ2-7, with 7 bases matching TRBD1. V gave up 0 bases and J gave up 5 bases; unmatched junction bases: 4. CDR1 and CDR2 (germline): MNHEY, SVGAGI. The CDR3 covers 14 residues. This chain's CDR3 is CASSYSQGIHEQYF. The DNA of the CDR3 is TGTGCCAGCAGTTACTCACAGGGGATCCACGAGCAGTACTTC.

The rearrangement links TRBV5-1 to TRBJ2-7; D remains ambiguous. This CDR3 has 14 amino acids. Trimming removed 3 bases at V and 0 bases at J, with 10 bases between. Germline V gene sequence: CDR1 SGHRS, CDR2 YFSETQ. CDR3 in DNA: TGCGCCAGCAGCTCGTCCTTTAGCTCCTACGAGCAGTACTTC. This encodes CASSSSFSSYEQYF.

The rearrangement uses TRBV19 and TRBJ2-1, with TRBD2 identical over 7 bases. CDR3 length: 17 residues. Germline CDR1 reads LNHDA; CDR2 reads SQIVND (reference sequence). J gave up 4 bases and V 1 base, and 10 bases lay outside the gene matches. In DNA form, the CDR3 reads TGTGCCAGTAGTATAGCTGGTTTGGCTAGCGGTTACAATGAGCAGTTCTTC. This translates into CASSIAGLASGYNEQFF.

The rearrangement links TRBV11-1 to TRBJ1-2, with no clear D. The CDR3 spans 12 residues. Germline assignment: CDR1 SGHAT and CDR2 FQDESV (reference sequence). Deletions cut 1 base from V and 2 bases from J, with 2 bases between. CDR3 coding DNA: TGTGCCAGCAGCTTAGACAACTATGGCTACACCTTC. This gives the protein CASSLDNYGYTF.

This rearrangement joins TRBV6-6 to TRBJ1-5, with TRBD1 matching over 8 bases. Per germline, CDR1 MNHNY and CDR2 SVGAGI (reference sequence). This CDR3 is built from 16 residues. V shed 5 bases and J 3 bases; nucleotides not matched to a gene: 9. In nucleotides, the CDR3 is TGTGCCAGCAGTACTACGACAGGGGAAATCAATCAGCCCCAGCATTTT. This gives the protein CASSTTTGEINQPQHF.

V and J are TRBV11-2 and TRBJ2-3, with D possibly being TRBD1 (6 bases). V was shortened by 0 bases and J by 4 bases, with 11 bases between the two germline ends. CDR3 length: 15 residues. The germline V gene encodes CDR1 SGHAT and CDR2 FQNNGV. The CDR3 spells CASSLDQGSADTQYF. The CDR3 DNA follows: TGTGCCAGCAGCTTAGATCAGGGGTCGGCAGATACGCAGTATTTT.

The rearrangement uses TRBV2 and TRBJ2-3, with D possibly TRBD2 on 6 matching bases. CDR3 size: 15 residues. V dropped 7 bases and J dropped 5 bases, with 19 bases sitting between them. CDR1 and CDR2 (germline): SNHLY, FYNNEI. CDR3 DNA: TGTGCCAGCATTAAGATCCGGGACTCTCAAGATACGCAGTATTTT. Amino acid sequence: CASIKIRDSQDTQYF.

This clone came up once. The chain joins TRBV19 to TRBJ2-2, with 12 positions matching TRBD2. Germline loops: CDR1 LNHDA, CDR2 SQIVND (reference sequence). The junction had 9 bases not matched to a gene; V was cut back by 10 bases and J by 6 bases. There are 15 residues in the CDR3. The CDR3 loop is CAISSGRAESGELFF. CDR3 DNA sequence: TGTGCCATATCTAGCGGGAGGGCAGAATCCGGGGAGCTGTTTTTT.

This sequence joins TRBV5-3 and TRBJ2-1; TRBD2 aligns across 9 bases. TRBV5-3 is recorded as an ORF, its role being uncertain. Germline trimming cut 4 bases from V and 8 bases from J; bases unmatched to any gene: 10. The CDR3 runs to 15 residues. The CDR3 sequence: CARSAGLAGAYEQFF. CDR3 bases: TGTGCCAGAAGCGCGGGACTAGCCGGGGCCTATGAGCAGTTCTTC.

The V call is TRBV7-2, the J call TRBJ1-1, with TRBD1 as a possible D gene (5 bases). The CDR3 is 18 residues long. V dropped 2 bases and J dropped 3 bases, with 22 bases sitting between them. The germline gives CDR1 SGHTA, CDR2 FQGNSA. The CDR3: CASSLSRTGPIRHTEAFF. As DNA, the CDR3 is TGTGCCAGCAGCTTATCGCGCACAGGCCCAATCCGTCACACTGAAGCTTTCTTT.

V and J are TRBV9 and TRBJ2-1, with 9 nucleotides matching TRBD2. Germline CDR1 is SGDLS and CDR2 is YYNGEE. The CDR3 is made up of 13 amino acids. The trim removed 4 bases at V and 15 bases at J, leaving 11 bases unmatched. CDR3 loop: CASSPQPAGGRFF. The CDR3 DNA follows: TGTGCCAGCAGCCCACAACCGGCGGGAGGGCGGTTCTTC.

The chain is built from TRBV5-6 and TRBJ1-2, with D uncertain. CDR1 is SGHDT and CDR2 is YYEEEE in the germline V gene. The V end lost 3 bases, the J end lost 5 bases, and 17 bases lay between the germline ends. This CDR3 comprises 15 residues. CDR3 DNA: TGTGCCAGCAGCTCTGGGGTCCCATCGGGGTATGGCTACACCTTC. Translation gives CASSSGVPSGYGYTF.

The chain carries TRBV29-1 and TRBJ2-3; 16 nucleotides match TRBD2. The CDR3 is made up of 17 amino acids. V trimming: 6 bases; J trimming: 0 bases; junction bases outside the gene matches: 6. The germline V gene has CDR1 SQVTM and CDR2 ANQGSEA. DNA of the CDR3: TGCAGCGTGCTAGGGACTAGCGGGAGGGGAAGCACAGATACGCAGTATTTT. This encodes CSVLGTSGRGSTDTQYF.

The chain uses TRBV7-8 and TRBJ2-2; 9 positions agree with TRBD1. Germline values: CDR1 SGHVS, CDR2 FQNEAQ. V dropped 7 bases and J dropped 3; count of bases not matched to a gene: 18. The CDR3 runs to 19 residues. The CDR3 sequence is CASTNPGTGSPSDTGELFF. The CDR3 DNA is TGTGCCAGCACCAACCCCGGGACAGGGAGTCCCAGCGACACCGGGGAGCTGTTTTTT.